The 2 T cell receptor beta chains below were found in one sample sequenced in a study of regulatory T cells in long-lasting Graves disease (dated by TCRdb to the early 2020s). Library method: multiplex PCR. The reads were generated on an Illumina HiSeq 4000. TCR beta libraries were built with iRepertoire HTBI primers and Arm-PCR amplification of CDR3 regions. In TCRdb, the public reads were trimmed at Q25 with fastp and aligned with MiXCR, with productive beta chains retained. Each entry is one CDR3 protein sequence, shown with its most common DNA and genes. A total of hundreds of thousands of distinct CDR3 sequences appear in this sample, over 15% of them only once. Together, the top ten hold roughly 30% of the sample. Per the publication, the time point label means: newly diagnosed GD, antithyroid drugs for less than 3 months. RNA was extracted from PBMCs in TRIzol for both TCR sequencing and RNA sequencing.

These same data were also listed under a study on T cells in Graves' hyperthyroidism and ophthalmopathy.

This specimen consisted of peripheral blood mononuclear cells (PBMCs), obtained at new diagnosis, from a patient treated with antithyroid drugs. Receptors originate from a man in his forties or fifties with Graves disease. Donor details come from another sample of the same person, matched by shared clones.

This clonotype was found a few times. The rearrangement links TRBV4-3 to TRBJ2-2, with a weak D call TRBD2 (6 bases). Germline values: CDR1 LGHNA, CDR2 YSLEER. The CDR3 is 16 amino acids. Trimming took 1 base from V and 5 from J, leaving 14 bases between them. The CDR3 sequence is CASSQAGLAKTGELFF. DNA for the CDR3: TGCGCCAGCAGCCAAGCGGGACTGGCAAAAACCGGGGAGCTGTTTTTT.

The table lists this clonotype with many counts. This chain links TRBV24-1 with TRBJ2-5; 8 nucleotides agree with TRBD1. Trimming at V came to 0 bases and at J to 4 bases, leaving 3 bases not matched to a gene. Germline CDR1 and CDR2: KGHDR and SFDVKD. This CDR3 has 15 amino acids. The CDR3 spells CATSDLGQGAETQYF. In nucleotides, the CDR3 is TGTGCCACCAGTGATTTGGGACAGGGTGCAGAGACCCAGTACTTC.